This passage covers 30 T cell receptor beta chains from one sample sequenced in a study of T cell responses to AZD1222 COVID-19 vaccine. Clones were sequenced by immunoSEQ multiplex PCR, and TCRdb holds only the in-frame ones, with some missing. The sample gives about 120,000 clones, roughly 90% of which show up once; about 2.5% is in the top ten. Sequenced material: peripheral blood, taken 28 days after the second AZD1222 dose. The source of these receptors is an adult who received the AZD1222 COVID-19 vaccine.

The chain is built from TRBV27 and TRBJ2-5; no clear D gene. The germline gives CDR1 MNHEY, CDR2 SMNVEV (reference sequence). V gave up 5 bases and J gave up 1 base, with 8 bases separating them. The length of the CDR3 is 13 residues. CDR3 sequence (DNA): TGTGCCAGCAGTCCGACGGTCCAAGAGACCCAGTACTTC. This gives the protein CASSPTVQETQYF.

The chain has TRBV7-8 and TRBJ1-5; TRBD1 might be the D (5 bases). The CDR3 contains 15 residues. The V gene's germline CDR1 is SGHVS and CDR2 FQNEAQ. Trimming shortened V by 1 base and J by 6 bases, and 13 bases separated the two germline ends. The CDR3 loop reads CASSLVRGDSQPQHF. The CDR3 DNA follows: TGTGCCAGCAGCTTAGTGAGGGGTGATAGTCAGCCCCAGCATTTT.

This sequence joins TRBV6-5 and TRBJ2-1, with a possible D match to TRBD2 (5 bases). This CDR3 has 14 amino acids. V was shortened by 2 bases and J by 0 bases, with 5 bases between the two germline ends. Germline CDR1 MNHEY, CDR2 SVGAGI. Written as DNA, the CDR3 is TGTGCCAGCAGTTACGACTACTCCTACAATGAGCAGTTCTTC. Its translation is CASSYDYSYNEQFF.

CDR3 sequence: CASSEMGRGQSSYEQYF. In DNA, the CDR3 is TGTGCCAGCAGTGAAATGGGTAGGGGGCAGAGCTCCTACGAGCAGTACTTC. J is TRBJ2-7 and V is TRBV2; 7 bases are shared with TRBD1. Germline trimming cut 2 bases from V and 0 bases from J; bases unmatched to any gene: 10. Germline assignment: CDR1 SNHLY and CDR2 FYNNEI. This CDR3 is built from 17 residues. Drawing the rest from reference TRBV2 and TRBJ2-7, the complete variable domain is EPEVTQTPSHQVTQMGQEVILRCVPISNHLYFYWYRQILGQKVEFLVSFYNNEISEKSEIFDDQFSVERPDGSNFTLKIRSTKLEDSAMYFCASSEMGRGQSSYEQYFGPGTRLTVT.

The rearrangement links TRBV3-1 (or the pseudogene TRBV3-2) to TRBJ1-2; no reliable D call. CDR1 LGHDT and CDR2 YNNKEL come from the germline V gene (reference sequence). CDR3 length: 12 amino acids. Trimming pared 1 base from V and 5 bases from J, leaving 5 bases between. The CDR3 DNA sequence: TGTGCCAGCAGCCAAGGAGTTTATGGCTACACCTTC. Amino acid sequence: CASSQGVYGYTF.

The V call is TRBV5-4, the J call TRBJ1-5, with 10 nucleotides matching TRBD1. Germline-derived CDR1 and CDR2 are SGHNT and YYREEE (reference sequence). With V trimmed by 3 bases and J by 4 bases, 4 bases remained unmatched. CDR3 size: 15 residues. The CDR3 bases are TGTGCCAGCAGCTCGGGGACAGGGGAAAATCAGCCCCAGCATTTT. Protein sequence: CASSSGTGENQPQHF.

CDR3 sequence reads: CSVGTGGYEQYF. CDR3 nucleotides: TGCAGCGTAGGGACAGGGGGCTACGAGCAGTACTTC. This chain uses TRBV29-1 with TRBJ2-7, with 11 positions matching TRBD1. The CDR3 has 12 residues. Germline-derived CDR1 and CDR2 are SQVTM and ANQGSEA. J gave up 3 bases and V 6 bases, and 1 base lay outside the gene matches.

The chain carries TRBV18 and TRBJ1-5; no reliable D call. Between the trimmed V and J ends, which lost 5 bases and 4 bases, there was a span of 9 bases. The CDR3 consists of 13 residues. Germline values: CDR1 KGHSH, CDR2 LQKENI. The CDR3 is CASSATRNQPQHF. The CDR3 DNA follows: TGTGCCAGCTCAGCCACGAGGAATCAGCCCCAGCATTTT.

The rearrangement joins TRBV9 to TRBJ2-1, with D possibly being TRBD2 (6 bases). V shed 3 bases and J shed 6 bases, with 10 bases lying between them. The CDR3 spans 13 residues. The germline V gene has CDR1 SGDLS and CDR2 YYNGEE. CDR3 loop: CASSDTSRNEQFF. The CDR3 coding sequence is TGTGCCAGCAGCGACACTAGCCGCAATGAGCAGTTCTTC.

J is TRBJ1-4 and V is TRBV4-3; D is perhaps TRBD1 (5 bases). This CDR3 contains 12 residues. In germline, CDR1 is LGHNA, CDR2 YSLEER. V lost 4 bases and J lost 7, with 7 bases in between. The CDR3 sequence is CASSRDGEKLFF. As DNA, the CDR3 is TGCGCCAGCAGCCGGGACGGTGAAAAACTGTTTTTT.

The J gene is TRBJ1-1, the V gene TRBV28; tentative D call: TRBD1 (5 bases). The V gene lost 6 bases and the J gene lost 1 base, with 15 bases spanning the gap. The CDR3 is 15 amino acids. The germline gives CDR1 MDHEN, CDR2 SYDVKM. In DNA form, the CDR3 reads TGTGCCAGCAGACCATCCGGGACGGCGAACACTGAAGCTTTCTTT. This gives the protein CASRPSGTANTEAFF.

In DNA, the CDR3 is TGTGCCAGCAACGGACTAGGTGCAGATACGCAGTATTTT. It yields the protein CASNGLGADTQYF. This sequence joins TRBV9 and TRBJ2-3; 7 nucleotides match TRBD2. The J segment lost 4 bases and the V segment lost 6 bases, leaving 5 bases of the junction unmatched. The CDR3 extends over 13 amino acids. The germline gives CDR1 SGDLS, CDR2 YYNGEE.

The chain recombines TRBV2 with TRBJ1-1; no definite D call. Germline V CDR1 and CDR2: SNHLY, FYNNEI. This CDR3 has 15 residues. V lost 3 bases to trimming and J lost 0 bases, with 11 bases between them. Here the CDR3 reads CASSEALGMNTEAFF. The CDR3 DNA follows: TGTGCCAGCAGTGAGGCGCTGGGGATGAACACTGAAGCTTTCTTT.

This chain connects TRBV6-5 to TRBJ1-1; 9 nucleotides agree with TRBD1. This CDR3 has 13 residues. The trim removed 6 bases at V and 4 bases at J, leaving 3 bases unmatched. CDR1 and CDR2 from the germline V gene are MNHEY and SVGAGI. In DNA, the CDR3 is TGTGCCAGCAGGAGGACAGGGGCCACTGAAGCTTTCTTT. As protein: CASRRTGATEAFF.

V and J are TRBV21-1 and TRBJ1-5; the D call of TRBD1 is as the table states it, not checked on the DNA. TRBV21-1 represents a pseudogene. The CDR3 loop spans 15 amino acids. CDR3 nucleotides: TGTGCCAGCACAGGGGGCCAAAGTAGCAATCAGCCCCAGCATTTT. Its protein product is CASTGGQSSNQPQHF.

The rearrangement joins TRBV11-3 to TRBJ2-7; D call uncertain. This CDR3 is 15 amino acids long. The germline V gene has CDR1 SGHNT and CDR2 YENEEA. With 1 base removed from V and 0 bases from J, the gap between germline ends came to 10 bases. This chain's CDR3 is CASSLGAGSSYEQYF. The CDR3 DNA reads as TGTGCCAGCAGCTTAGGAGCCGGCAGCTCCTACGAGCAGTACTTC.

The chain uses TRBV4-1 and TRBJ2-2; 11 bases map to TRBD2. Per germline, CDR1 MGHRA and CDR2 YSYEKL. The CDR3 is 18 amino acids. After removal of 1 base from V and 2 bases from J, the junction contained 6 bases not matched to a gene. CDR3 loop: CASSQVKGTSGNTGELFF. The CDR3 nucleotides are TGCGCCAGCAGCCAAGTCAAGGGGACTAGCGGTAACACCGGGGAGCTGTTTTTT.

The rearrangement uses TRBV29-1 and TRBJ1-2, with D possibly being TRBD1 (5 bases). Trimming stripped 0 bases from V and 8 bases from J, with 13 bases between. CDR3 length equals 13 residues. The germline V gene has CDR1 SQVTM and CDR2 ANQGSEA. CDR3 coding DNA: TGCAGCGTTGAAGAGGGCAGGGCTCACGGCTACACCTTC. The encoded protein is CSVEEGRAHGYTF. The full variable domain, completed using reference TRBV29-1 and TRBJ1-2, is SAVISQKPSRDICQRGTSLTIQCQVDSQVTMMFWYRQQPGQSLTLIATANQGSEATYESGFVIDKFPISRPNLTFSTLTVSNMSPEDSSIYLCSVEEGRAHGYTFGSGTRLTVV.

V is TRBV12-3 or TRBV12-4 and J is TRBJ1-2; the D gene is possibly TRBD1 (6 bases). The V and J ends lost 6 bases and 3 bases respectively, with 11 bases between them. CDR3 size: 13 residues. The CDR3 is CASSTQGHYGYTF. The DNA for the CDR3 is TGTGCCAGCAGCACACAGGGTCACTATGGCTACACCTTC.

The CDR3 here is CASSQDMAGVGEQFF. The CDR3 bases are TGTGCCAGCAGCCAAGATATGGCAGGGGTAGGCGAGCAGTTCTTC. The chain couples TRBV4-2 to TRBJ2-1; maybe TRBD1 (6 bases). Trimming stripped 0 bases from V and 10 bases from J, with 16 bases between. The CDR3 length is 15 residues. Per germline, CDR1 LGHNA and CDR2 YNFKEQ.

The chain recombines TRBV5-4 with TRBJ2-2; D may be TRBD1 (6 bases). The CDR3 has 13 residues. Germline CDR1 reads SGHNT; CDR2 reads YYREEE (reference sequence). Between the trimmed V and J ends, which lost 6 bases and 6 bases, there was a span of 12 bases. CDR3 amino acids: CASNTEGAGELFF. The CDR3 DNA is TGTGCCAGCAACACCGAGGGGGCCGGGGAGCTGTTTTTT. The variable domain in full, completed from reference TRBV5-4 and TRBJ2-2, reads ETGVTQSPTHLIKTRGQQVTLRCSSQSGHNTVSWYQQALGQGPQFIFQYYREEENGRGNFPPRFSGLQFPNYSSELNVNALELDDSALYLCASNTEGAGELFFGEGSRLTVL.

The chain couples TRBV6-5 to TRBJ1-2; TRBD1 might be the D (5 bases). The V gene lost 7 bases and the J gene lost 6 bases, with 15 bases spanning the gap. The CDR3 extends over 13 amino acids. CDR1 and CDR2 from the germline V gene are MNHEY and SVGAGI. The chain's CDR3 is CASNSRVTDGYTF. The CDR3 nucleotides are TGTGCCAGCAACTCCAGGGTTACGGATGGCTACACCTTC.

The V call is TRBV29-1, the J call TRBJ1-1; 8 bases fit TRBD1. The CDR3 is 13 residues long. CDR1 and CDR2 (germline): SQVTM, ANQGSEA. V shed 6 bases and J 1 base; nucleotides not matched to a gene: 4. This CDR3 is CSVSGGPNTEAFF. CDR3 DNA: TGCAGCGTCTCAGGGGGCCCGAACACTGAAGCTTTCTTT.

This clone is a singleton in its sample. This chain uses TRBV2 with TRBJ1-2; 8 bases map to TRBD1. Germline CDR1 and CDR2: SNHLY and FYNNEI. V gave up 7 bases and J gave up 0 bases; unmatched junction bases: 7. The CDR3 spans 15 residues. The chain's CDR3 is CASNIRQGPNYGYTF. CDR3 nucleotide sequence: TGTGCCAGCAATATAAGACAGGGGCCTAACTATGGCTACACCTTC.

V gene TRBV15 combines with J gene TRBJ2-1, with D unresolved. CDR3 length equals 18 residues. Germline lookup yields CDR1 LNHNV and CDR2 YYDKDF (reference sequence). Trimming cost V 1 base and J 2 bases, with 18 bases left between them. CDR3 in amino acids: CATSRGTLEGLTYNEQFF. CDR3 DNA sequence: TGTGCCACCAGCAGAGGGACCTTGGAAGGGTTAACCTACAATGAGCAGTTCTTC. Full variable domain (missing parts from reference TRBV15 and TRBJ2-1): DAMVIQNPRYQVTQFGKPVTLSCSQTLNHNVMYWYQQKSSQAPKLLFHYYDKDFNNEADTPDNFQSRRPNTSFCFLDIRSPGLGDTAMYLCATSRGTLEGLTYNEQFFGPGTRLTVL.

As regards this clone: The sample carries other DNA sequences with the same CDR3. CDR3 DNA: TGTGCCAGCAGCTTAGAAGGGTTTCAGCCCCAGCATTTT. Amino acid sequence: CASSLEGFQPQHF. The J gene is TRBJ1-5, the V gene TRBV7-2; no clear D. The CDR3 consists of 13 residues. The germline V gene has CDR1 SGHTA and CDR2 FQGNSA. V dropped 1 base and J dropped 6 bases, with 7 bases sitting between them.

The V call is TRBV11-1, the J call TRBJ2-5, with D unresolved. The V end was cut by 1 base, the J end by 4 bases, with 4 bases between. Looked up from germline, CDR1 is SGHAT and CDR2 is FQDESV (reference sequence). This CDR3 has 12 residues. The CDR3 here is CASSLVPETQYF. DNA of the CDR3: TGTGCCAGCAGCTTAGTCCCAGAGACCCAGTACTTC.

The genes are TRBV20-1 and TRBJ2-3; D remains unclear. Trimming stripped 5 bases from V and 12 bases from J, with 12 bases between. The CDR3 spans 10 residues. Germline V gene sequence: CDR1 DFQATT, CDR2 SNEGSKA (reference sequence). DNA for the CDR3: TGCAGTGCTGTCGCAAGAAACCAGTATTTT. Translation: CSAVARNQYF.

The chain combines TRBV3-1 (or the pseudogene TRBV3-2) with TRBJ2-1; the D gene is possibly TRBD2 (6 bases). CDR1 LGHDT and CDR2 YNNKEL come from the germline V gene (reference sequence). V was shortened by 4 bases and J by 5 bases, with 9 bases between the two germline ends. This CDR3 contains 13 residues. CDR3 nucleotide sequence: TGTGCCAGCAGCCCGGGACTCAACAATGAGCAGTTCTTC. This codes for CASSPGLNNEQFF.

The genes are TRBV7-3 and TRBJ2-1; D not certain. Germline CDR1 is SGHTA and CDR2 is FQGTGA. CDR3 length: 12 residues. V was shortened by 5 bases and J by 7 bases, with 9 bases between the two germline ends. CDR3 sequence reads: CASSPDGNEQFF. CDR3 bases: TGTGCCAGCAGCCCTGACGGGAATGAGCAGTTCTTC.